This record concerns one T cell receptor (beta chain) sequence. Its specificity is unknown. The PCR ran on 60 Vbeta and 13 Jbeta primers. Libraries were prepared by immunoSEQ multiplex PCR; TCRdb keeps only in-frame clonotypes and omits some of them. The profile shows roughly 120,000 clones, 65% to 80% of them singletons. The source of the sample is a study of cytomegalovirus exposure and HLA in healthy donors. Trimming removed 4 bases at V and 8 bases at J, with 11 bases between. CDR3 length: 12 amino acids. CDR1 MNHNS and CDR2 SASEGT come from the germline V gene. Study-wide points: Common viral pathogens (according to a later analysis) appeared linked to several of the most significant clusters. In vitro work confirmed that a few CMV-associated chains recognize CMV antigens. In a later analysis, around 18,000 TCR beta sequences were associated with HLA alleles at 0.05 false discovery rate. Most TCR sequences were rare, but some public TCRs occurred in many donors.

The sequence derives from a woman in her sixties in good health and CMV-seropositive. The chain joins TRBV6-1 to TRBJ1-2; no firm D call. The sequenced sample was PBMCs. CDR3: CASSVSTGGYTF. DNA of the CDR3: TGTGCCAGCAGTGTCTCGACTGGGGGCTACACCTTC.